Reported below is one TCR beta chain. These data come from a study of blood T cell repertoires in COVID-19. For the study at large: In each case, the material was cDNA or gDNA derived from T cells, B-cell-depleted T cells, or PBMCs.

As processed by the authors: Amplification of reference gene primers provided the estimated nucleated cell counts. The data were produced by immunoSEQ multiplex PCR, yet TCRdb's version contains in-frame clones alone and is incomplete. V and J calls and clone size are copied from that table; D and trimming were computed from the DNA. The sample shows around 55,000 clones, 90% of them seen only once. Looked up from germline, CDR1 is LNHDA and CDR2 is SQIVND (reference sequence). V lost 7 bases, J lost 1 base, and 14 bases lay in between. There are 15 residues in the CDR3. The chain uses TRBV19 and TRBJ1-5, with D perhaps TRBD1 (5 bases). The sample was peripheral blood. This TCR came from a middle-aged man with acute or convalescent COVID-19. The CDR3 DNA sequence: TGTGCCAGTACCCTCGGGGGGAAAAGCAATCAGCCCCAGCATTTT. Translating gives CASTLGGKSNQPQHF.